The 17 T cell receptor beta chains reported below all come from one sample, sequenced in a study of T-cell memory formation after mild COVID-19. TCRdb re-called the 5' RACE reads through MiXCR, storing one row per CDR3 protein. This table holds 70,000 to 100,000 distinct CDR3 sequences, over 13% found once. The specimen sequenced was PBMCs or a T cell subset sorted from them (not recorded which). Source of these receptors: a man between 18 and 29 years old who had mild COVID-19 (a few samples of this study predate the infection). Cell type and time point are not known.

Of note for this clonotype: Germline is not matched at one junction end, which may reflect a read error. This chain uses TRBV12-3 or TRBV12-4 with TRBJ2-2; possibly TRBD1 or TRBD2 for D (5 bases each). The CDR3 loop spans 15 amino acids. CDR3 in amino acids: CASSTPGEGTGEPFF. The CDR3, as DNA: TGTGCCAGCAGTACCCCCGGGGAAGGGACCGGGGAGCCGTTTTTT.

Only a few counts were recorded for this clonotype. The chain links TRBV7-6 to TRBJ2-3; no reliable D call. CDR1 is SGHVS and CDR2 is FNYEAQ in the germline V gene. CDR3 length: 12 amino acids. V lost 0 bases and J 2 bases, leaving 0 bases between the germline ends. The CDR3 nucleotides are TGTGCCAGCAGCTTAGCCACAGATACGCAGTATTTT. This translates into CASSLATDTQYF. The full variable domain, with the rest looked up from reference TRBV7-6 and TRBJ2-3, is GAGVSQSPRYKVTKRGQDVALRCDPISGHVSLYWYRQALGQGPEFLTYFNYEAQQDKSGLPNDRFSAERPEGSISTLTIQRTEQRDSAMYRCASSLATDTQYFGPGTRLTVL.

This clonotype was seen a few times. CDR3 protein: CATSRGRGALDTQYF. For the CDR3, the DNA is TGTGCCACCAGCAGAGGCAGGGGCGCGTTAGATACGCAGTATTTT. The chain links TRBV15 to TRBJ2-3, with D possibly TRBD1 on 6 matching bases. Germline V gives CDR1 LNHNV, CDR2 YYDKDF (reference sequence). V shed 1 base and J shed 5 bases, with 13 bases lying between them. The CDR3 extends over 15 amino acids.

The J gene is TRBJ2-7, the V gene TRBV7-2; 7 bases match TRBD1. Losses at the gene ends were 1 base for V and 3 bases for J; bases not matched to a gene: 3. CDR3 length: 14 residues. CDR1 is SGHTA, CDR2 FQGNSA, per germline. This chain's CDR3 is CASSLGRDSYEQYV. The CDR3 coding sequence is TGTGCCAGCAGCTTAGGCAGGGACAGCTACGAGCAGTACGTC.

This chain links TRBV20-1 with TRBJ2-5, with 7 bases matching TRBD2. V shed 3 bases, J shed 2 bases, and the junction held 6 bases outside the gene matches. The germline CDR1 and CDR2 sequences are DFQATT and SNEGSKA (reference sequence). The CDR3 has 14 amino acids. CDR3 nucleotides: TGCAGTGCTAGGGTGGGGGGGTTACAAGAGACCCAGTACTTC. It is translated as CSARVGGLQETQYF.

In this sample, this clonotype turned up a few times. The gene calls are TRBV27 and TRBJ2-1; 8 bases match TRBD1. CDR1 and CDR2 (germline): MNHEY, SMNVEV (reference sequence). The V and J ends lost 3 bases and 10 bases, in that order; junction bases with no gene match: 11. The CDR3 is 15 residues long. The CDR3 protein is CASSFLPQGAQEQFF. CDR3 DNA: TGTGCCAGCAGTTTCCTACCTCAGGGGGCACAAGAGCAGTTCTTC.

In its sample, this clonotype was seen a few times. The V gene is TRBV12-3 or TRBV12-4, the J gene TRBJ2-1, with D hard to call. CDR3 length equals 13 residues. Trimming took 7 bases from V and 8 from J, leaving 15 bases between them. The CDR3 here is CASKSTPHHEQFF. CDR3 coding DNA: TGTGCCAGCAAGAGCACCCCACACCATGAGCAGTTCTTC.

V and J are TRBV12-3 or TRBV12-4 and TRBJ2-3; 9 nucleotides match TRBD2. This CDR3 contains 15 residues. V was pared by 6 bases and J by 9 bases, with 13 bases of the junction left unmatched. DNA for the CDR3: TGTGCCAGCAGCCCCAATTGGCTAGCGGGGAACACGCAGTATTTT. As protein: CASSPNWLAGNTQYF.

This clonotype was counted between two and nine times. The chain joins TRBV4-1 to TRBJ1-6; D ambiguous. In germline, CDR1 is MGHRA, CDR2 YSYEKL. This CDR3 contains 14 residues. Trimming took 3 bases from V and 11 from J, leaving 14 bases between them. The CDR3 spells CASSQREFNPPLHF. The DNA of the CDR3 is TGCGCCAGCAGCCAGAGGGAATTCAATCCACCCCTCCACTTT.

This clonotype was observed a few times. The CDR3 loop is CASSEARVDGYTF. CDR3 coding DNA: TGTGCCAGCAGCGAAGCTAGGGTTGATGGCTACACCTTC. V and J are TRBV14 and TRBJ1-2; D is unresolved. Germline V gene sequence: CDR1 SGHDN, CDR2 FVKESK. Trimming took 5 bases from V and 6 from J, leaving 13 bases between them. The CDR3 consists of 13 residues. Complete variable domain (other parts from reference TRBV14 and TRBJ1-2): EAGVTQFPSHSVIEKGQTVTLRCDPISGHDNLYWYRRVMGKEIKFLLHFVKESKQDESGMPNNRFLAERTGGTYSTLKVQPAELEDSGVYFCASSEARVDGYTFGSGTRLTVV.

This clonotype appeared many times. J is TRBJ2-1 and V is TRBV15; 9 nucleotides align to TRBD1. The CDR3 runs to 14 residues. Germline V CDR1 and CDR2: LNHNV, YYDKDF (reference sequence). The V segment lost 8 bases and the J segment 4 bases; nucleotides outside the gene matches: 6. CDR3 coding DNA: TGTGCCACCGAGCCGGGACAGGGTTACAATGAGCAGTTCTTC. Encoded protein: CATEPGQGYNEQFF.

This clonotype has just a few counts. The V call is TRBV7-9, the J call TRBJ1-2; 10 bases align to TRBD1. The V gene's germline CDR1 is SEHNR and CDR2 FQNEAQ (reference sequence). The CDR3 length is 16 residues. The ends lost 4 bases at V and 0 bases at J; junction bases unmatched: 5. CDR3 sequence (DNA): TGTGCCAGCAGCTCGGGACAGGGGACCCCTAACTATGGCTACACCTTC. Translating gives CASSSGQGTPNYGYTF.

Many counts were recorded for this clonotype. V and J are TRBV29-1 and TRBJ1-6; TRBD1 is a possible D gene (6 bases). The CDR3 is 13 amino acids. CDR1 SQVTM and CDR2 ANQGSEA come from the germline V gene. Trimming shortened V by 6 bases and J by 7 bases, and 13 bases separated the two germline ends. CDR3 in amino acids: CSVGADRNSPLHF. CDR3 nucleotides: TGCAGCGTGGGGGCAGATAGAAATTCACCCCTCCACTTT.

This clonotype has more than one count but fewer than ten. The chain links TRBV12-3 or TRBV12-4 to TRBJ2-1; 11 positions match TRBD2. The CDR3 loop spans 15 amino acids. V trimming: 8 bases; J trimming: 7 bases; junction bases outside the gene matches: 10. The CDR3 reads CASLALAGGLNEQFF. CDR3 in DNA: TGTGCCAGCTTGGCCCTAGCGGGGGGACTAAATGAGCAGTTCTTC.

The chain joins TRBV29-1 to TRBJ2-3, with 9 nucleotides matching TRBD1. The V gene's germline CDR1 is SQVTM and CDR2 ANQGSEA. This CDR3 is built from 13 residues. V lost 4 bases to trimming and J lost 4 bases; unmatched junction nucleotides: 3. Here the CDR3 reads CSVGDRVADTQYF. The CDR3 DNA sequence: TGCAGCGTTGGGGACAGGGTGGCAGATACGCAGTATTTT.

The rearrangement links TRBV6-2 or TRBV6-3 to TRBJ1-5, with D perhaps matching TRBD1 (5 bases). V lost 6 bases and J 8 bases, leaving 11 bases between the germline ends. Germline V gene lookup returns CDR1 MNHEY and CDR2 SVGEGT. The CDR3 length is 12 residues. CDR3: CASRRSREPQHF. The CDR3 DNA reads as TGTGCCAGCAGGCGGTCCAGGGAGCCCCAGCATTTT.

This clonotype was recorded a few times. The rearrangement links TRBV10-2 to TRBJ1-6, with D possibly being TRBD1 (5 bases). Trimming removed 7 bases from V and 11 bases from J, with 12 bases in between. The germline gives CDR1 WSHSY, CDR2 SAAADI. The CDR3 is 12 residues long. The CDR3 bases are TGCGCCAGCACGGGACGGGGACCACCCCTCCACTTT. It codes for CASTGRGPPLHF.